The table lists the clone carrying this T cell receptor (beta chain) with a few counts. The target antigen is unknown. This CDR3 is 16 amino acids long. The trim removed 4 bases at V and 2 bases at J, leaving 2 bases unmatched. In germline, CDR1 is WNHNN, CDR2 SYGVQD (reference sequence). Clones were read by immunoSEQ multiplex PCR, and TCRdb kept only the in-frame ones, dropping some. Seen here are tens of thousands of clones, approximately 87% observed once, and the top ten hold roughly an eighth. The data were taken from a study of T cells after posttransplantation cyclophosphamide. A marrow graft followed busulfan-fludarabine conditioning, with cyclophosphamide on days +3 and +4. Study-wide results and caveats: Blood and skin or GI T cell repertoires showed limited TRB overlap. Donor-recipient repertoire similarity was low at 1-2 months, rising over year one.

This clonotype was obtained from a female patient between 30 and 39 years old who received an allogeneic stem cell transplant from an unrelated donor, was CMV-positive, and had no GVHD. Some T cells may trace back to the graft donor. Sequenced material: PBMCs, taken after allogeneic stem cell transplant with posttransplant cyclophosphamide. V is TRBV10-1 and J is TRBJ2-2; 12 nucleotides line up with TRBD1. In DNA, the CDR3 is TGCGCCAGCAGTGGGGACAGGGGGCGAAACACCGGGGAGCTGTTTTTT. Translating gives CASSGDRGRNTGELFF.